Shown below are 29 T cell receptor beta chains from a single sample sequenced in a study of blood T cell repertoires in COVID-19. Using immunoSEQ multiplex PCR, the repertoire was profiled, and TCRdb retains in-frame clones only, with some absent. The sample consists of almost 250,000 clones, more than 75% of them appearing once. Material for sequencing was peripheral blood. These receptors were obtained from a woman aged 55-75 years who had recovered from COVID-19.

The chain combines TRBV18 with TRBJ1-2, with 7 positions matching TRBD1. CDR1 and CDR2 from the germline V gene are KGHSH and LQKENI. This CDR3 is 15 amino acids long. V was clipped by 4 bases and J by 8 bases; unmatched bases: 13. The CDR3 region has the DNA TGTGCCAGCTCACTCCCCCCGGGACAGACGGACGGCTACACCTTC. Translation: CASSLPPGQTDGYTF.

The chain recombines TRBV7-2 with TRBJ2-1, with 8 bases fitting TRBD2. Germline CDR1 reads SGHTA; CDR2 reads FQGNSA. The length of the CDR3 is 15 residues. Trimming removed 5 bases from V and 0 bases from J; junction bases left unmatched: 3. CDR3 DNA sequence: TGTGCCAGCAGCCTCGGGGGGGCCTCCTACAATGAGCAGTTCTTC. Its protein is CASSLGGASYNEQFF.

The chain combines TRBV14 with TRBJ1-2; a possible D gene is TRBD1 (5 bases). Germline CDR1 reads SGHDN; CDR2 reads FVKESK. This CDR3 has 14 residues. Trimming cost V 0 bases and J 7 bases, with 12 bases left between them. The CDR3 DNA sequence: TGTGCCAGCAGCCAAGAGAAGGGGTACGGTGGCTACACCTTC. This sequence encodes CASSQEKGYGGYTF.

This clone was observed a single time. CDR3 in DNA: TGCGCCAGCAGCCAAGCCCCCTCGGACAGTGGGATCAATCAGCCCCAGCATTTT. Protein product: CASSQAPSDSGINQPQHF. V is TRBV4-3 and J is TRBJ1-5, with D perhaps TRBD1 (6 bases). The CDR3 spans 18 residues. V was shortened by 1 base and J by 3 bases, with 19 bases between the two germline ends. CDR1 LGHNA and CDR2 YSLEER come from the germline V gene.

A single count supports this clone. This chain uses TRBV6-5 with TRBJ2-1; TRBD1 agrees at 8 bases. Germline V lookup: CDR1 MNHEY, CDR2 SVGAGI. Trimming cost V 8 bases and J 3 bases; bases outside gene matches: 9. The CDR3 covers 15 residues. The CDR3 DNA is TGTGCCAGCGAACAAGGGACAGGAGTCTACAATGAGCAGTTCTTC. Its protein product is CASEQGTGVYNEQFF.

In DNA form, the CDR3 reads TGTGCCAGCAGCCAAGATCGCGGTTACGGGAATGAGCAGTTCTTC. This gives the protein CASSQDRGYGNEQFF. This chain uses TRBV3-1 (or the pseudogene TRBV3-2) with TRBJ2-1; D is unresolved. This CDR3 contains 15 residues. Trimming shortened V by 0 bases and J by 7 bases, and 13 bases separated the two germline ends. CDR1 is LGHDT, CDR2 YNNKEL, per germline (reference sequence).

This clone has only a few counts. The rearrangement joins TRBV4-2 to TRBJ2-1; TRBD2 agrees at 10 bases. This CDR3 spans 17 amino acids. From germline, CDR1 is LGHNA and CDR2 YNFKEQ. The ends lost 4 bases at V and 7 bases at J; junction bases unmatched: 13. This CDR3 is CASSPPQEAGGNNEQFF. The CDR3, as DNA: TGTGCCAGCAGCCCCCCACAAGAAGCGGGGGGGAATAATGAGCAGTTCTTC.

The chain carries TRBV28 and TRBJ1-2; 9 bases map to TRBD1. J was trimmed by 4 bases and V by 7 bases; bases with no gene match: 4. Per germline, CDR1 MDHEN and CDR2 SYDVKM. CDR3 length equals 13 residues. CDR3 region: CASTQDRGYGYTF. Written as DNA, the CDR3 is TGTGCCAGCACTCAGGACAGGGGCTATGGCTACACCTTC.

The chain employs TRBV2 and TRBJ1-6; 8 nucleotides match TRBD1. The trim removed 2 bases at V and 7 bases at J, leaving 4 bases unmatched. CDR1 SNHLY and CDR2 FYNNEI come from the germline V gene. This CDR3 region has 15 residues. CDR3 amino acids: CASSEFGQGNSPLHF. Written as DNA, the CDR3 is TGTGCCAGCAGTGAATTTGGACAGGGCAATTCACCCCTCCACTTT.

The genes are TRBV7-9 and TRBJ1-5; 8 bases align to TRBD1. Germline assignment: CDR1 SEHNR and CDR2 FQNEAQ (reference sequence). The ends lost 5 bases at V and 6 bases at J; junction bases unmatched: 6. The CDR3 is 14 residues long. CDR3 region: CASSVQGDSQPQHF. CDR3 coding DNA: TGTGCCAGCAGCGTACAGGGGGATTCTCAGCCCCAGCATTTT.

The CDR3 region has the DNA TGTGCCAGCAGCCTCGGACAGGGATACACCACTGAAGCTTTCTTT. This sequence encodes CASSLGQGYTTEAFF. The chain has TRBV27 and TRBJ1-1; 8 positions match TRBD1. Germline V gene lookup returns CDR1 MNHEY and CDR2 SMNVEV (reference sequence). The trim removed 6 bases at V and 4 bases at J, leaving 10 bases unmatched. The CDR3 is made up of 15 amino acids.

The V gene is TRBV6-5, the J gene TRBJ1-6; D is ambiguous. The CDR3 spans 13 residues. V lost 4 bases and J 7 bases, leaving 8 bases between the germline ends. In germline, CDR1 is MNHEY, CDR2 SVGAGI. The CDR3: CASSLARNSPLHF. In DNA, the CDR3 is TGTGCCAGCAGTTTGGCCAGAAATTCACCCCTCCACTTT.

This clone was recorded at least ten times. The genes are TRBV5-1 and TRBJ1-2, with 7 bases aligning to TRBD1. J gave up 8 bases and V 1 base, and 11 bases lay outside the gene matches. The germline V gene encodes CDR1 SGHRS and CDR2 YFSETQ. The CDR3 has 15 amino acids. This CDR3 reads CASSLRGQLHWGYTF. In DNA, the CDR3 is TGCGCCAGCAGCTTGAGGGGACAGCTCCATTGGGGCTACACCTTC.

This sequence joins TRBV19 and TRBJ1-2; D remains ambiguous. This CDR3 spans 14 amino acids. V lost 6 bases and J lost 4, with 15 bases in between. Germline CDR1 is LNHDA and CDR2 is SQIVND (reference sequence). DNA of the CDR3: TGTGCCAGTAGAGGCTCGGCCGGGGTCTATGGCTACACCTTC. This sequence encodes CASRGSAGVYGYTF.

This clone was observed a few times. The chain links TRBV5-8 to TRBJ1-2; 10 positions match TRBD1. Germline values: CDR1 SGHTS, CDR2 YDEGEE. CDR3 size: 17 residues. The junction had 10 bases not matched to a gene; V was cut back by 2 bases and J by 3 bases. Here the CDR3 DNA reads TGTGCCAGCAGCTTTTCTTGGACAGGGGGAAAGGACTATGGCTACACCTTC. This codes for CASSFSWTGGKDYGYTF. Looking up the rest from reference TRBV5-8 and TRBJ1-2 gives the full variable domain: EAGVTQSPTHLIKTRGQQATLRCSPISGHTSVYWYQQALGLGLQFLLWYDEGEERNRGNFPPRFSGRQFPNYSSELNVNALELEDSALYLCASSFSWTGGKDYGYTFGSGTRLTVV.

A single count supports this clone. This chain uses TRBV7-2 with TRBJ2-3, with 8 bases fitting TRBD1. Germline V lookup: CDR1 SGHTA, CDR2 FQGNSA. Trimming took 0 bases from V and 3 from J; bases not matched to a gene: 5. The CDR3 contains 16 residues. The CDR3 loop is CASSLAPTGGTDTQYF. Here the CDR3 DNA reads TGTGCCAGCAGCTTAGCGCCCACAGGGGGTACAGATACGCAGTATTTT.

The chain links TRBV10-3 to TRBJ1-1; D is perhaps TRBD1 (6 bases). V gave up 4 bases and J gave up 0 bases, with 18 bases separating them. The CDR3 consists of 17 residues. Germline values: CDR1 ENHRY, CDR2 SYGVKD. The DNA of the CDR3 is TGTGCCATCAGTGTTTCCGACTCGGACAGACTGAACACTGAAGCTTTCTTT. This encodes CAISVSDSDRLNTEAFF.

The chain employs TRBV2 and TRBJ1-5, with D hard to call. The CDR3 is made up of 12 amino acids. The germline V gene has CDR1 SNHLY and CDR2 FYNNEI. Between the trimmed V and J ends, which lost 5 bases and 4 bases, there was a span of 6 bases. Written as DNA, the CDR3 is TGTGCCAGCAGTCGACAAAATCAGCCCCAGCATTTT. This codes for CASSRQNQPQHF.

The chain is built from TRBV12-3 or TRBV12-4 and TRBJ2-5; TRBD2 matches at 7 bases. The V segment lost 5 bases and the J segment 5 bases; nucleotides outside the gene matches: 5. The CDR3 runs to 13 residues. For the CDR3, the DNA is TGTGCCAGCAGTCGGGGACTATACGAGACCCAGTACTTC. Its protein product is CASSRGLYETQYF.

The chain joins TRBV5-1 to TRBJ1-2; perhaps TRBD1 as D (6 bases). Trimming took off 1 base at V and 2 bases at J, with 12 bases between the two ends. The CDR3 extends over 15 amino acids. The germline V gene encodes CDR1 SGHRS and CDR2 YFSETQ. Written as DNA, the CDR3 is TGCGCCAGCAGCTTGTCAAACAGGGTGAACTATGGCTACACCTTC. Protein: CASSLSNRVNYGYTF.

The V and J genes are TRBV9 and TRBJ2-7; 7 bases match TRBD1. After removal of 0 bases from V and 2 bases from J, the junction contained 5 bases not matched to a gene. CDR1 and CDR2 (germline): SGDLS, YYNGEE. The length of the CDR3 is 15 residues. The CDR3 DNA reads as TGTGCCAGCAGCGTAGCTCCCGGGACAGCCTACGAGCAGTACTTC. Residues: CASSVAPGTAYEQYF.

This sequence joins TRBV11-3 and TRBJ2-2; 10 nucleotides align to TRBD1. The germline gives CDR1 SGHNT, CDR2 YENEEA. The CDR3 spans 16 residues. The trim removed 5 bases at V and 4 bases at J, leaving 7 bases unmatched. The DNA of the CDR3 is TGTGCCAGCAGCCCCGGGACAGGGGCGCCCACCGGGGAGCTGTTTTTT. Protein: CASSPGTGAPTGELFF. The complete variable domain, with remaining parts taken from reference TRBV11-3 and TRBJ2-2, reads EAGVVQSPRYKIIEKKQPVAFWCNPISGHNTLYWYLQNLGQGPELLIRYENEEAVDDSQLPKDRFSAERLKGVDSTLKIQPAELGDSAVYLCASSPGTGAPTGELFFGEGSRLTVL.

The gene calls are TRBV7-2 and TRBJ2-5, with 8 positions matching TRBD1. The CDR3 contains 16 residues. Germline CDR1 SGHTA, CDR2 FQGNSA. V was clipped by 5 bases and J by 2 bases; unmatched bases: 10. Written as DNA, the CDR3 is TGTGCCAGCAGCACCTGGACAGGGCAACTTCAAGAGACCCAGTACTTC. It is translated as CASSTWTGQLQETQYF.

The chain recombines TRBV2 with TRBJ1-2; TRBD1 matches at 8 bases. V lost 5 bases, J lost 8 bases, and 10 bases stayed unmatched. The CDR3 length is 14 residues. Germline-derived CDR1 and CDR2 are SNHLY and FYNNEI. The CDR3 bases are TGTGCCAGCAGTCCCTTTACAGGGGGATTCGGCTACACCTTC. Residues: CASSPFTGGFGYTF.

This chain uses TRBV6-2 or TRBV6-3 with TRBJ2-3; D ambiguous. V was trimmed by 8 bases and J by 0 bases, leaving 9 bases between them. This CDR3 is built from 13 residues. Germline CDR1 is MNHEY and CDR2 is SVGEGT. CDR3 loop: CASGQPSTDTQYF. The CDR3 region has the DNA TGTGCCAGCGGCCAGCCTAGCACAGATACGCAGTATTTT.

The chain couples TRBV11-2 to TRBJ2-2; D is ambiguous. Trimming left V 0 bases short and J 4 bases short, with 3 bases between. Germline lookup yields CDR1 SGHAT and CDR2 FQNNGV. The CDR3 sequence is 13 residues long. The CDR3 DNA follows: TGTGCCAGCAGCTTAGACCTCACCGGGGAGCTGTTTTTT. This sequence encodes CASSLDLTGELFF.

The chain joins TRBV6-5 to TRBJ1-2; D possibly corresponds to TRBD1 (5 bases). The CDR3 extends over 15 amino acids. The germline V gene has CDR1 MNHEY and CDR2 SVGAGI. Trimming removed 2 bases at V and 4 bases at J, with 14 bases between. CDR3 nucleotide sequence: TGTGCCAGCAGTTACGGGGCCCGGTCGGGCTATGGCTACACCTTC. Translated: CASSYGARSGYGYTF.

The rearrangement links TRBV13 to TRBJ1-4; D may be TRBD1 (5 bases). The CDR3 has 15 residues. Trimming removed 5 bases from V and 7 bases from J, with 17 bases in between. The germline V gene has CDR1 PRHDT and CDR2 FYEKMQ (reference sequence). The CDR3 loop is CASSAGAGIREKLFF. The CDR3 nucleotides are TGTGCCAGCAGCGCCGGGGCGGGGATTCGTGAAAAACTGTTTTTT.

The genes are TRBV21-1 and TRBJ1-3; the DNA was not compared with TRBD1, the D call given in the table. TRBV21-1 is noted as a pseudogene. The CDR3 sequence is 14 residues long. In DNA form, the CDR3 reads TGTGCCAGCAGCGCGACAGGGTCGGGAAACACCATATATTTT. As protein: CASSATGSGNTIYF.